These 19 T cell receptor beta chains came from one sample sequenced in a study of molecular identifiers for immune sequencing clone quantification. One entry per CDR3 protein, called by TCRdb with MiXCR from the PCR reads. There are 40,000 to 50,000 distinct CDR3 sequences in the sample; 15% to 20% occur only once, and roughly 0.99% lies in the top ten. The sequenced sample was naive CD8+ T cells from blood, with Jurkat cell RNA spiked in. Specified subset: FACS-sorted CD8+CD4-CCR7+CD45RA+ naive T cells. These receptor sequences come from a human donor in good health. Some libraries in this study had Jurkat cell RNA spiked in.

A note on this clonotype: A much larger clone lies one base from this, so it may be a read error. The chain carries TRBV14 and TRBJ2-3, with D tentatively TRBD1 or TRBD2 (5 bases each). The CDR3 consists of 15 residues. The germline V gene encodes CDR1 SGHDN and CDR2 FVKESK. V shed 3 bases and J shed 5 bases, with 15 bases lying between them. The CDR3 sequence is CASSQTEGRGDTQYF. The CDR3 DNA reads TGTGCCAGCAGCCAGACAGAGGGGCGCGGAGATACGCAGTATTTT.

In the case of this clonotype: A much larger clone sits a single nucleotide away, making a read error possible. The gene calls are TRBV13 and TRBJ2-7, with a weak D call TRBD1 (6 bases). Germline CDR1 reads PRHDT; CDR2 reads FYEKMQ (reference sequence). The CDR3 loop spans 13 amino acids. CDR3 region: CASRIQGNYKQYF. The CDR3 nucleotides read TGTGCCAGCAGAATACAGGGTAACTACAAGCAGTACTTC.

This clonotype was detected ten times or more. This rearrangement joins TRBV19 to TRBJ1-1; D is uncertain. V lost 3 bases, J lost 4 bases, and 6 bases lay in between. The CDR3 consists of 12 residues. Per germline, CDR1 LNHDA and CDR2 SQIVND (reference sequence). CDR3 in amino acids: CASSILGTEAFF. CDR3 bases: TGTGCCAGTAGTATCTTGGGCACTGAAGCTTTCTTT.

This clonotype was seen repeatedly, ten times or more. V is TRBV9 and J is TRBJ1-1; D is unclear. In germline, CDR1 is SGDLS, CDR2 YYNGEE. The V end lost 4 bases, the J end lost 3 bases, and 13 bases lay between the germline ends. There are 14 residues in the CDR3. CDR3 region: CASSPNYLDTEAFF. The DNA of the CDR3 is TGTGCCAGCAGCCCAAATTATCTCGACACTGAAGCTTTCTTT.

This clonotype was detected ten times or more. The rearrangement uses TRBV9 and TRBJ2-3, with 9 bases aligning to TRBD2. Germline assignment: CDR1 SGDLS and CDR2 YYNGEE. The CDR3 contains 16 residues. The junction had 3 bases not matched to a gene; V was cut back by 0 bases and J by 1 base. The CDR3 coding sequence is TGTGCCAGCAGCGTAGCTAGCGGGGTAGGCACAGATACGCAGTATTTT. Protein product: CASSVASGVGTDTQYF.

This clonotype was counted ten times or more. V gene TRBV9 combines with J gene TRBJ2-1; 7 bases match TRBD2. V trimming: 0 bases; J trimming: 8 bases; junction bases outside the gene matches: 5. CDR3 length: 14 residues. Germline assignment: CDR1 SGDLS and CDR2 YYNGEE. The CDR3 loop is CASSVVTSADEQFF. The CDR3 bases are TGTGCCAGCAGCGTAGTAACTAGCGCGGATGAGCAGTTCTTC.

The sample holds a few counts of this clonotype. A read error may explain this, as a much larger clone is one base away. The V gene is TRBV7-6, the J gene TRBJ1-5; no reliable D call. The CDR3 is 13 amino acids. Germline CDR1 SGHVS, CDR2 FNYEAQ. CDR3 loop: CASSRDIAGPPHF. The CDR3, as DNA: TGTGCCAGCAGCCGAGACATCGCCGGGCCCCCGCATTTT.

This clonotype was seen repeatedly, ten times or more. The J gene is TRBJ2-2, the V gene TRBV19, with 11 positions matching TRBD1. The germline V gene has CDR1 LNHDA and CDR2 SQIVND (reference sequence). CDR3 length equals 15 residues. J gave up 5 bases and V 2 bases, and 1 base lay outside the gene matches. The chain's CDR3 is CASSIWDRGTGELFF. CDR3 DNA sequence: TGTGCCAGTAGTATATGGGACAGGGGGACCGGGGAGCTGTTTTTT.

This clonotype was counted ten times or more. The chain uses TRBV7-9 and TRBJ2-7; D unclear. This CDR3 is 14 amino acids long. V gave up 5 bases and J gave up 2 bases, with 13 bases separating them. CDR1 is SEHNR and CDR2 is FQNEAQ in the germline V gene (reference sequence). The CDR3 DNA is TGTGCCAGCAGCCCCGACCCGACCCCCTACGAGCAGTACTTC. Translating it yields CASSPDPTPYEQYF.

In this sample, this clonotype turned up many times. The genes are TRBV6-6 and TRBJ1-1; D is ambiguous. This CDR3 has 14 amino acids. V shed 6 bases and J shed 0 bases, with 11 bases lying between them. Germline loops: CDR1 MNHNY, CDR2 SVGAGI (reference sequence). CDR3 in amino acids: CASRPSPMNTEAFF. CDR3 DNA: TGTGCCAGCAGGCCCAGTCCCATGAACACTGAAGCTTTCTTT.

This clonotype appeared many times. CDR3: CASSGGGVYPAFF. CDR3 bases: TGTGCCAGCAGCGGAGGGGGGGTTTACCCTGCGTTCTTC. This chain connects TRBV11-2 to TRBJ2-1; TRBD2 is a possible D gene (7 bases). Per the germline V gene, CDR1 is SGHAT and CDR2 is FQNNGV. CDR3 length: 13 residues. With 5 bases removed from V and 15 bases from J, the gap between germline ends came to 20 bases.

This clonotype was seen at least ten times. The rearrangement links TRBV7-6 to TRBJ2-3; D call uncertain. Trimming stripped 8 bases from V and 2 bases from J, with 8 bases between. The germline CDR1 and CDR2 sequences are SGHVS and FNYEAQ. The CDR3 is made up of 12 amino acids. The DNA of the CDR3 is TGTGCCAGCTCGCTAATCACAGATACGCAGTATTTT. Its protein is CASSLITDTQYF.

The chain links TRBV5-1 to TRBJ2-7; D is unresolved. The germline V gene encodes CDR1 SGHRS and CDR2 YFSETQ. The CDR3 sequence is 14 residues long. V lost 6 bases, J lost 5 bases, and 18 bases lay in between. In nucleotides, the CDR3 is TGCGCCAGCACCTTTACGCTGGGCGGTCACGAGCAGTACTTC. This codes for CASTFTLGGHEQYF.

This clonotype has at least ten counts. This chain uses TRBV19 with TRBJ2-7; 8 nucleotides agree with TRBD1. The V segment lost 3 bases and the J segment 6 bases; nucleotides outside the gene matches: 4. In germline, CDR1 is LNHDA, CDR2 SQIVND (reference sequence). The CDR3 extends over 13 amino acids. The CDR3 DNA follows: TGTGCCAGTAGTATTCAGGGGGCGAGCGAGCAGTACTTC. Protein: CASSIQGASEQYF. Variable domain in full (rest from reference TRBV19 and TRBJ2-7): DGGITQSPKYLFRKEGQNVTLSCEQNLNHDAMYWYRQDPGQGLRLIYYSQIVNDFQKGDIAEGYSVSREKKESFPLTVTSAQKNPTAFYLCASSIQGASEQYFGPGTRLTVT.

This clonotype has a count of ten or more. CDR3 bases: TGCAGTGCTAGAGGTCGCCTGGGCACTGAAGCTTTCTTT. Protein sequence: CSARGRLGTEAFF. This sequence joins TRBV20-1 and TRBJ1-1, with D unclear. This CDR3 is built from 13 residues. Germline CDR1 reads DFQATT; CDR2 reads SNEGSKA (reference sequence). V lost 1 base to trimming and J lost 4 bases, with 10 bases between them.

This clonotype was counted at least ten times. The chain carries TRBV6-5 and TRBJ2-5, with TRBD2 as a possible D gene (5 bases). The CDR3 contains 14 residues. V was trimmed by 5 bases and J by 7 bases, leaving 17 bases between them. CDR1 is MNHEY, CDR2 SVGAGI, per germline. The CDR3: CASSPTTLAGTQYF. CDR3 sequence (DNA): TGTGCCAGCAGTCCGACTACCCTAGCCGGGACCCAGTACTTC.

This clonotype was counted ten times or more. This chain links TRBV4-1 with TRBJ1-5; D remains unclear. V lost 0 bases and J 4 bases, leaving 7 bases between the germline ends. CDR3 length equals 14 residues. Per germline, CDR1 MGHRA and CDR2 YSYEKL. The DNA of the CDR3 is TGCGCCAGCAGCCAAGATGCCGAAAATCAGCCCCAGCATTTT. Protein sequence: CASSQDAENQPQHF.

In the case of this clonotype: With a much larger clone just one base away, this may be a read error. The chain employs TRBV6-2 or TRBV6-3 and TRBJ2-7; 8 nucleotides line up with TRBD1. J gave up 5 bases and V 0 bases, and 3 bases lay outside the gene matches. This CDR3 is 14 amino acids long. Germline assignment: CDR1 MNHEY and CDR2 SVGEGT. The CDR3: CASSYSPGGHEQYF. CDR3 coding DNA: TGTGCCAGCAGTTACTCGCCAGGGGGCCACGAGCAGTACTTC.

For this clonotype: With a much larger clone just one base away, this may be a read error. This chain connects TRBV19 to TRBJ1-1; no definite D call. Germline V CDR1 and CDR2: LNHDA, SQIVND (reference sequence). V was trimmed by 3 bases and J by 1 base, leaving 9 bases between them. The CDR3 is 14 amino acids. CDR3 region: CASSINSGNTEAFF. The CDR3 nucleotides are TGTGCCAGTAGTATTAACTCCGGGAACACTGAAGCTTTCTTT. Looking up the rest from reference TRBV19 and TRBJ1-1 gives the full variable domain: DGGITQSPKYLFRKEGQNVTLSCEQNLNHDAMYWYRQDPGQGLRLIYYSQIVNDFQKGDIAEGYSVSREKKESFPLTVTSAQKNPTAFYLCASSINSGNTEAFFGQGTRLTVV.